The entry below gives a single TCR beta chain sequence along with its context. The antigen is undetermined. The data derive from a study of human T cells and chemical hapten exposure. General study findings and limits: Expanded TCR counts at PT1 went up together with patch test score, a positive correlation.

This CDR3 has 15 residues. Germline CDR1 reads SGHAT; CDR2 reads FQNNGV. The trim removed 0 bases at V and 6 bases at J, leaving 5 bases unmatched. As to time point: patch test 1, 2 weeks after DPC sensitization. The sample's treatment: therapeutic diphenylcyclopropenone sensitization with weekly scalp DPC. In the source study's methods: Samples ranged from about 20,000 to 700,000 TCRs, with a median of roughly 95,000. TCRdb recomputed calls from the RACE reads with MiXCR, one row per CDR3 protein. TCRdb's processing, not the study's, gives the V and J calls here. Here the sample spans 75,000 to 90,000 distinct CDR3 sequences, about 9.3% being singletons.

This chain joins TRBV11-2 and TRBJ2-3; TRBD1 agrees at 8 bases. The receptor was derived from a woman in her forties or fifties with alopecia areata. Some clones in this sample may be carry-over from other donors' samples. The starting material was whole blood, obtained in connection with sensitization to the hapten diphenylcyclopropenone (DPC). The CDR3 loop reads CASSLDGAGGDTQYF. The CDR3 DNA sequence: TGTGCCAGCAGCTTAGACGGGGCAGGGGGCGATACGCAGTATTTT.